Listed below are T cell receptor beta chains from one sample, sequenced in a study of cytomegalovirus exposure and HLA in healthy donors. TCRdb's table, derived via immunoSEQ multiplex PCR, lists solely in-frame clones and lacks some. The sample has 83,000 or so clones, more than 80% seen once. Sequences were obtained from PBMCs. These receptors came from a woman in her thirties in good health and CMV-seronegative. CDR3s include the opening cysteine and the closing phenylalanine or tryptophan. Fields, in order: clone size, CDR3 length, V gene, D gene, J gene, CDR3 DNA, CDR3 protein. The D gene is left open where the match is weak. A row's size may be missing; if present it is once, few, many or a size class.

clone_size: NA; cdr3_length: 14; v_call: TRBV4-1; d_call: NA; j_call: TRBJ2-7; cdr3_nt: TGCGCCAGCAGCCAAGATTCCTCTTTCTACGAGCAGTACTTC; cdr3_aa: CASSQDSSFYEQYF
clone_size: NA; cdr3_length: 16; v_call: TRBV11-2; d_call: TRBD2; j_call: TRBJ2-7; cdr3_nt: TGTGCCAGCAGCTTAGAGACTAGCGGACTCTCCTACGAGCAGTACTTC; cdr3_aa: CASSLETSGLSYEQYF
clone_size: NA; cdr3_length: 16; v_call: TRBV9; d_call: NA; j_call: TRBJ2-1; cdr3_nt: TGTGCCAGCAGCGTATCCCCCGGCGGAGTGAACAATGAGCAGTTCTTC; cdr3_aa: CASSVSPGGVNNEQFF
clone_size: few; cdr3_length: 15; v_call: TRBV7-2; d_call: NA; j_call: TRBJ2-7; cdr3_nt: TGTGCCAGCAGCTTAGAAGCCCACGATTCCTACGAGCAGTACTTC; cdr3_aa: CASSLEAHDSYEQYF
clone_size: NA; cdr3_length: 14; v_call: TRBV5-6; d_call: NA; j_call: TRBJ2-5; cdr3_nt: TGTGCCAGCAGCTTGGACGGAGCAGGGGAGACCCAGTACTTC; cdr3_aa: CASSLDGAGETQYF
clone_size: NA; cdr3_length: 15; v_call: TRBV10-3; d_call: TRBD1; j_call: TRBJ2-7; cdr3_nt: TGTGCCATCAGTGACGGACAGGATGGAACCTACGAGCAGTACTTC; cdr3_aa: CAISDGQDGTYEQYF
clone_size: few; cdr3_length: 16; v_call: TRBV7-3; d_call: TRBD1; j_call: TRBJ2-2; cdr3_nt: TGTGCCAGCAGCATAGACAGGGGCCGTACCACCGGGGAGCTGTTTTTT; cdr3_aa: CASSIDRGRTTGELFF
clone_size: NA; cdr3_length: 17; v_call: TRBV5-6; d_call: TRBD1; j_call: TRBJ1-2; cdr3_nt: TGTGCCAGCAGCTCCCCTTATGGACAGGGGAAAAGCTATGGCTACACCTTC; cdr3_aa: CASSSPYGQGKSYGYTF
clone_size: NA; cdr3_length: 15; v_call: TRBV2; d_call: NA; j_call: TRBJ2-1; cdr3_nt: TGTGCCAGCAGCTCGCAAGGGAGCTCCTACAATGAGCAGTTCTTC; cdr3_aa: CASSSQGSSYNEQFF
clone_size: NA; cdr3_length: 15; v_call: TRBV5-1; d_call: TRBD1; j_call: TRBJ2-1; cdr3_nt: TGCGCCAGCAGCTCCGGACAGGGGGTTACTAATGAGCAGTTCTTC; cdr3_aa: CASSSGQGVTNEQFF
clone_size: NA; cdr3_length: 17; v_call: TRBV7-3; d_call: TRBD2; j_call: TRBJ2-4; cdr3_nt: TGCCGCCAGGGCCTAGAACGGGACTACCAGCTGGAAAACATTCAGTACTTC; cdr3_aa: CRQGLERDYQLENIQYF
clone_size: few; cdr3_length: 19; v_call: TRBV5-1; d_call: NA; j_call: TRBJ2-7; cdr3_nt: TGCGCCAGCAGCGCTGTCGTGAGCGGAGGTCCCCCTAGCTCCTACGAGCAGTACTTC; cdr3_aa: CASSAVVSGGPPSSYEQYF
clone_size: NA; cdr3_length: 16; v_call: TRBV11-3; d_call: TRBD2; j_call: TRBJ2-1; cdr3_nt: TGTGCCAGCAGCCAACCGGGACTAGCGGGAGAGGGCGAGCAGTTCTTC; cdr3_aa: CASSQPGLAGEGEQFF
clone_size: NA; cdr3_length: 16; v_call: TRBV5-1; d_call: TRBD1; j_call: TRBJ1-6; cdr3_nt: TGCGCCAGCAGCTTGGCCGGACAGGGAGTTTCTTCACCCCTCCACTTT; cdr3_aa: CASSLAGQGVSSPLHF
clone_size: NA; cdr3_length: 14; v_call: TRBV5-1; d_call: NA; j_call: TRBJ2-4; cdr3_nt: TGCGCCAGCAGCCCCTTAGGCGGGGAAAACATTCAGTACTTC; cdr3_aa: CASSPLGGENIQYF
clone_size: few; cdr3_length: 16; v_call: TRBV5-8; d_call: TRBD2; j_call: TRBJ2-7; cdr3_nt: TGTGCCAGCAGCTTCAAACCGGGACTAGCACCCTACGAGCAGTACTTC; cdr3_aa: CASSFKPGLAPYEQYF
clone_size: NA; cdr3_length: 13; v_call: TRBV7-3; d_call: NA; j_call: TRBJ2-3; cdr3_nt: TGTGCCAGCAGCCTCTCTTCCACAGATACGCAGTATTTT; cdr3_aa: CASSLSSTDTQYF
clone_size: NA; cdr3_length: 14; v_call: TRBV5-5; d_call: NA; j_call: TRBJ2-3; cdr3_nt: TGTGCCAGCAGCCCCTTAGGGGCTGTCGATACGCAGTATTTT; cdr3_aa: CASSPLGAVDTQYF
clone_size: NA; cdr3_length: 12; v_call: TRBV7-2; d_call: NA; j_call: TRBJ1-1; cdr3_nt: TGTGCCAGCAGCGCCCAGGGGACTGAAGCTTTCTTT; cdr3_aa: CASSAQGTEAFF
clone_size: NA; cdr3_length: 16; v_call: TRBV5-6; d_call: NA; j_call: TRBJ1-1; cdr3_nt: TGTGCCAGCAGCTTCGGCCTGGAACCGGGGAACACTGAAGCTTTCTTT; cdr3_aa: CASSFGLEPGNTEAFF
clone_size: NA; cdr3_length: 16; v_call: TRBV7-9; d_call: TRBD2; j_call: TRBJ2-7; cdr3_nt: TGTGCCAGCAGCCCCCTTTCCCGGCGGGGGGCCTACGAGCAGTACTTC; cdr3_aa: CASSPLSRRGAYEQYF
clone_size: NA; cdr3_length: 15; v_call: TRBV19; d_call: NA; j_call: TRBJ2-1; cdr3_nt: TGTGCCAGTAGTATCGCAGGGCATTCCTACAATGAGCAGTTCTTC; cdr3_aa: CASSIAGHSYNEQFF
clone_size: NA; cdr3_length: 14; v_call: TRBV6-5; d_call: TRBD2; j_call: TRBJ2-7; cdr3_nt: TGTGCCAGCAGGGCTAGCGGGAGGTCCTACGAGCAGTACTTC; cdr3_aa: CASRASGRSYEQYF
clone_size: NA; cdr3_length: 18; v_call: TRBV7-9; d_call: NA; j_call: TRBJ1-1; cdr3_nt: TGTGCCAGCAGCTCGGGGGGGAGGGGCCGACCTATGAACACTGAAGCTTTCTTT; cdr3_aa: CASSSGGRGRPMNTEAFF
clone_size: NA; cdr3_length: 14; v_call: TRBV5-6; d_call: TRBD2; j_call: TRBJ2-7; cdr3_nt: TGTGCCAGCAGACTCAGCGGGACCTCCTACGAGCAGTACTTC; cdr3_aa: CASRLSGTSYEQYF
clone_size: NA; cdr3_length: 16; v_call: TRBV5-5; d_call: NA; j_call: TRBJ1-5; cdr3_nt: TGTGCCAGCAGCCCGACGATGGGCAGGGTGAATCAGCCCCAGCATTTT; cdr3_aa: CASSPTMGRVNQPQHF
clone_size: once; cdr3_length: 15; v_call: TRBV2; d_call: TRBD1; j_call: TRBJ2-7; cdr3_nt: TGTGCCAGCAGTGCTGTGACAGGGGGTATCTACGAGCAGTACTTC; cdr3_aa: CASSAVTGGIYEQYF
clone_size: once; cdr3_length: 15; v_call: TRBV6-6; d_call: NA; j_call: TRBJ2-3; cdr3_nt: TGTGCCAGCAGTTACTCGAGTGGTAACACAGATACGCAGTATTTT; cdr3_aa: CASSYSSGNTDTQYF
clone_size: NA; cdr3_length: 20; v_call: TRBV19; d_call: TRBD2; j_call: TRBJ2-1; cdr3_nt: TGTGCCAGTACCCAAAAGGTTAGGCTAGCGGGAGTGGGGGGCTACAATGAGCAGTTCTTC; cdr3_aa: CASTQKVRLAGVGGYNEQFF
clone_size: NA; cdr3_length: 16; v_call: TRBV4-3; d_call: NA; j_call: TRBJ2-2; cdr3_nt: TGCGCCAGCAGCCTGTCTTCAGGGGCGAACACCGGGGAGCTGTTTTTT; cdr3_aa: CASSLSSGANTGELFF